This T cell receptor beta chain stems from a study of glioma-infiltrating T cells. The V gene end was trimmed by 0 bases and the J gene end by 2 bases; junction bases not matched to a gene: 6. CDR3 length: 17 residues. The germline gives CDR1 LGHNA, CDR2 YSLEER. This clonotype has just a few counts. Amplification of TCR alpha and beta CDR3 regions from RNA used iRepertoire nested multiplex PCR. Using its own MiXCR run on the multiplex PCR reads, TCRdb lists one record per CDR3 protein. The table shows 300,000 to 400,000 distinct CDR3 sequences, with around 38% occurring only once. The sequenced material came from glioma tissue, nonneoplastic brain tissue, or PBMCs (not recorded which). V usage is TRBV4-3 and J usage is TRBJ2-1; 8 bases agree with TRBD2. The sequence was obtained from a human donor with low-grade glioma or glioblastoma, undergoing nonglioma brain surgery, or in good health (not recorded which). CDR3 coding DNA: TGCGCCAGCAGCCAAGATCTGGATAGCGGGGCCTACAATGAGCAGTTCTTC. Translated, it gives CASSQDLDSGAYNEQFF.